A single sample gave rise to the 17 T cell receptor beta chains below, sequenced in a study of control samples from healthy donors and cancer patients. Method: immunoSEQ multiplex PCR; TCRdb's copy keeps in-frame clones and lacks some. There are approximately 58,000 clones in the sample; about 89% occur only once, and about 13% lies in the top ten. Input material: PBMCs. These receptor sequences come from a woman aged 55 to 70 with lung cancer.

This sequence joins TRBV7-2 and TRBJ2-7; 11 bases agree with TRBD1. The CDR3 is made up of 16 amino acids. Trimming at V came to 1 base and at J to 4 bases, leaving 6 bases not matched to a gene. Per germline, CDR1 SGHTA and CDR2 FQGNSA. The chain's CDR3 is CASSLVGGQGAYEQYF. In DNA form, the CDR3 reads TGTGCCAGCAGCTTAGTAGGCGGACAGGGGGCATACGAGCAGTACTTC.

This clone was detected once. This sequence joins TRBV19 and TRBJ2-6, with D unclear. Trimming shortened V by 4 bases and J by 0 bases, and 7 bases separated the two germline ends. The germline gives CDR1 LNHDA, CDR2 SQIVND (reference sequence). The CDR3 is made up of 15 amino acids. The CDR3 DNA reads TGTGCCAGTAGTAGAGGAAACTCTGGGGCCAACGTCCTGACTTTC. Its translation: CASSRGNSGANVLTF.

The chain recombines TRBV9 with TRBJ1-4, with D possibly TRBD1 on 5 matching bases. CDR1 SGDLS and CDR2 YYNGEE come from the germline V gene. Trimming removed 0 bases from V and 8 bases from J, with 11 bases in between. CDR3 length: 14 residues. The CDR3 coding sequence is TGTGCCAGCAGCGTAGGGGGGATGGGAGAAAAACTGTTTTTT. Its protein product is CASSVGGMGEKLFF. Looking up the rest from reference TRBV9 and TRBJ1-4 gives the full variable domain: DSGVTQTPKHLITATGQRVTLRCSPRSGDLSVYWYQQSLDQGLQFLIQYYNGEERAKGNILERFSAQQFPDLHSELNLSSLELGDSALYFCASSVGGMGEKLFFGSGTQLSVL.

V gene TRBV29-1 combines with J gene TRBJ1-6, with D unresolved. Deletions cut 3 bases from V and 3 bases from J, with 9 bases between. The CDR3 loop spans 14 amino acids. From germline, CDR1 is SQVTM and CDR2 ANQGSEA. DNA of the CDR3: TGCAGCGTTGATGAAGCTGACTATAATTCACCCCTCCACTTT. It specifies CSVDEADYNSPLHF. Full variable domain (rest looked up from reference TRBV29-1 and TRBJ1-6): SAVISQKPSRDICQRGTSLTIQCQVDSQVTMMFWYRQQPGQSLTLIATANQGSEATYESGFVIDKFPISRPNLTFSTLTVSNMSPEDSSIYLCSVDEADYNSPLHFGNGTRLTVT.

The chain uses TRBV2 and TRBJ1-2; 7 bases are shared with TRBD1. With V trimmed by 3 bases and J by 9 bases, 7 bases remained unmatched. CDR3 length: 13 residues. CDR1 and CDR2 from the germline V gene are SNHLY and FYNNEI. This chain's CDR3 is CASSDMGQYRYTF. CDR3 bases: TGTGCCAGCAGTGACATGGGACAGTATCGCTACACCTTC.

The V call is TRBV3-1 (or the pseudogene TRBV3-2), the J call TRBJ2-2; TRBD2 aligns across 14 bases. Trimming removed 3 bases from V and 6 bases from J; junction bases left unmatched: 3. The CDR3 totals 16 residues. The germline V gene encodes CDR1 LGHDT and CDR2 YNNKEL (reference sequence). The CDR3 loop reads CASSQGTSGSAGELFF. The CDR3 DNA reads TGTGCCAGCAGCCAGGGGACTAGCGGGAGCGCCGGGGAGCTGTTTTTT.

The gene calls are TRBV18 and TRBJ2-5; D is uncertain. Per the germline V gene, CDR1 is KGHSH and CDR2 is LQKENI. V gave up 5 bases and J gave up 4 bases, with 5 bases separating them. This CDR3 contains 11 residues. The CDR3 bases are TGTGCCAGCTCATGGGGAGAGACCCAGTACTTC. Amino acid sequence: CASSWGETQYF.

The gene calls are TRBV27 and TRBJ1-2, with 7 bases fitting TRBD1. Germline trimming cut 5 bases from V and 4 bases from J; bases unmatched to any gene: 4. This CDR3 region has 13 residues. Germline lookup yields CDR1 MNHEY and CDR2 SMNVEV (reference sequence). The CDR3 bases are TGTGCCAGCAGTCCAGACAGGGCCTATGGCTACACCTTC. Translating gives CASSPDRAYGYTF.

The J gene is TRBJ2-2, the V gene TRBV2, with 8 bases lining up with TRBD2. Germline CDR1 and CDR2: SNHLY and FYNNEI. With V trimmed by 6 bases and J by 6 bases, 6 bases remained unmatched. The CDR3 totals 14 residues. This chain's CDR3 is CASSASGSSGELFF. In nucleotides, the CDR3 is TGTGCCAGCAGCGCGAGCGGGAGTTCCGGGGAGCTGTTTTTT.

The chain couples TRBV7-3 to TRBJ1-2, with 9 bases fitting TRBD1. Trimming took 5 bases from V and 4 from J; bases not matched to a gene: 8. Germline assignment: CDR1 SGHTA and CDR2 FQGTGA. CDR3 length: 15 amino acids. The CDR3: CASSPTTGGGYGYTF. The CDR3 nucleotides are TGTGCCAGCAGCCCAACAACAGGGGGCGGCTATGGCTACACCTTC.

The gene calls are TRBV3-1 (or the pseudogene TRBV3-2) and TRBJ1-3, with D unclear. The CDR3 runs 15 residues. V shed 1 base and J shed 1 base, with 8 bases lying between them. Looked up from germline, CDR1 is LGHDT and CDR2 is YNNKEL (reference sequence). This CDR3 reads CASSQAQLSGNTIYF. Here the CDR3 DNA reads TGTGCCAGCAGCCAAGCACAGTTATCTGGAAACACCATATATTTT.

The V gene is TRBV5-1, the J gene TRBJ2-3; 7 bases match TRBD2. V was clipped by 6 bases and J by 1 base; unmatched bases: 14. The CDR3 length is 17 residues. Germline CDR1 reads SGHRS; CDR2 reads YFSETQ. The CDR3 DNA is TGCGCCAGCACTCTCTCCCTGGGGGGGTTTGGCACAGATACGCAGTATTTT. Amino acid sequence: CASTLSLGGFGTDTQYF.

V usage is TRBV5-4 and J usage is TRBJ2-5; 9 bases agree with TRBD1. The CDR3 is made up of 14 amino acids. Germline V gene lookup returns CDR1 SGHNT and CDR2 YYREEE (reference sequence). V shed 4 bases, J shed 1 base, and the junction held 2 bases outside the gene matches. CDR3 residues: CASSKDRGQETQYF. The CDR3, as DNA: TGTGCCAGCAGCAAGGACAGGGGCCAAGAGACCCAGTACTTC.

This rearrangement joins TRBV4-2 to TRBJ2-7; perhaps D is TRBD1 or TRBD2 (5 bases each). Germline V gene data show CDR1 as LGHNA and CDR2 as YNFKEQ. This CDR3 region has 15 residues. V lost 1 base, J lost 4 bases, and 14 bases lay in between. CDR3 residues: CASSQGPGTPYEQYF. Here the CDR3 DNA reads TGTGCCAGCAGCCAAGGTCCCGGGACCCCTTACGAGCAGTACTTC.

The chain links TRBV5-1 to TRBJ1-2; TRBD1 aligns across 11 bases. This CDR3 comprises 14 residues. Germline values: CDR1 SGHRS, CDR2 YFSETQ. Trimming cost V 4 bases and J 8 bases; bases outside gene matches: 7. The DNA for the CDR3 is TGCGCCAGCAGCACCGGGACAGGGGGTGAAGGCTACACCTTC. Encoded protein: CASSTGTGGEGYTF.

J is TRBJ2-2 and V is TRBV7-3, with a possible D match to TRBD2 (5 bases). V was pared by 5 bases and J by 5 bases, with 12 bases between. The length of the CDR3 is 14 residues. The V gene's germline CDR1 is SGHTA and CDR2 FQGTGA. CDR3 region: CASSPLGGTGELFF. In DNA, the CDR3 is TGTGCCAGCAGCCCCCTAGGCGGGACCGGGGAGCTGTTTTTT.

The CDR3 is CAIRGTEISPLHF. The CDR3 nucleotides are TGTGCCATCAGAGGGACGGAGATTTCACCCCTCCACTTT. The rearrangement uses TRBV10-3 and TRBJ1-6, with D tentatively TRBD1 (5 bases). V was cut by 6 bases and J by 9 bases, with 12 bases left in between. CDR1 is ENHRY, CDR2 SYGVKD, per germline. The CDR3 has 13 residues.